This passage covers 3 T cell receptor beta chains from one sample sequenced in a study of blood T cell repertoires in COVID-19. Profiling relied on immunoSEQ multiplex PCR, and the TCRdb table lists in-frame clones only, not all of them. The data show about 180,000 clones, around four fifths seen once. The sample comprised peripheral blood. The receptors were sampled from a middle-aged woman with COVID-19, enrolled during active disease.

The rearrangement joins TRBV11-2 to TRBJ1-1; D ambiguous. The CDR3 sequence is 14 residues long. Per germline, CDR1 SGHAT and CDR2 FQNNGV. V lost 5 bases, J lost 0 bases, and 10 bases lay in between. The CDR3 DNA reads TGTGCCAGCAGCGAAGCCCGAATGAACACTGAAGCTTTCTTT. Residues: CASSEARMNTEAFF.

V is TRBV4-1 and J is TRBJ2-2; perhaps TRBD2 as D (6 bases). Germline values: CDR1 MGHRA, CDR2 YSYEKL. There are 18 residues in the CDR3. Trimming took off 3 bases at V and 6 bases at J, with 23 bases between the two ends. The CDR3 bases are TGCGCCAGCAGCCATCAATCAGTGGGGGGAGTTTTACCCGGGGAGCTGTTTTTT. Translation gives CASSHQSVGGVLPGELFF.

This chain uses TRBV5-1 with TRBJ2-5; TRBD1 aligns across 11 bases. This CDR3 is 15 amino acids long. Unmatched junction bases numbered 2, after V lost 0 bases and J lost 4 bases. Germline values: CDR1 SGHRS, CDR2 YFSETQ. DNA for the CDR3: TGCGCCAGCAGCTTGGTTGGACAGGGGGCAGAGACCCAGTACTTC. It codes for CASSLVGQGAETQYF.